These T cell receptor beta chains were read from a single sample in a study of beta chain features in type 1 diabetes. The data were produced by immunoSEQ multiplex PCR, yet TCRdb's version contains in-frame clones alone and is incomplete. The sample includes 250,000 to 350,000 clones, 8% to 13% seen only once; the top ten take about 0.015%. Sequencing was performed on naive CD4+ T cells from blood. The receptor set was obtained from a woman aged 25 to 39 in good health. Each CDR3 is given with its conserved first and last residue. D genes are given only for firm matches. The size of a clone is reported for some rows only, either as once, few or many, or as a class for expanded clones.

V gene	J gene	D gene	clone size	CDR3 protein	CDR3 DNA
TRBV7-6	TRBJ2-7	TRBD2	few	CASSPMAGGPGEQYF	TGTGCCAGCAGCCCCATGGCGGGAGGGCCAGGCGAGCAGTACTTC
TRBV6-6	TRBJ1-5	TRBD1	few	CASRDLGGAGNQPQHF	TGTGCCAGCAGAGACCTAGGGGGCGCGGGCAATCAGCCCCAGCATTTT
TRBV9	TRBJ2-7	TRBD2	NA	CASSQSGSSYEQYF	TGTGCCAGCAGCCAAAGCGGGAGCTCCTACGAGCAGTACTTC
TRBV19	TRBJ2-7	TRBD1	NA	CASSTPGQGTYEQYF	TGTGCCAGTAGTACCCCTGGACAGGGTACCTACGAGCAGTACTTC
TRBV29-1	TRBJ2-7	NA	NA	CSVVGQVYYEQYF	TGCAGCGTTGTTGGGCAGGTGTACTACGAGCAGTACTTC
TRBV30	TRBJ2-3	TRBD2	NA	CAWSPSGTSGTDTQYF	TGTGCCTGGAGTCCCTCCGGGACTAGCGGCACAGATACGCAGTATTTT
TRBV5-1	TRBJ2-3	TRBD2	NA	CASSLGPGLGTDTQYF	TGCGCCAGCAGCTTGGGACCGGGACTAGGAACAGATACGCAGTATTTT
TRBV9	TRBJ1-4	NA	few	CASSGQGREKLFF	TGTGCCAGCAGCGGCCAGGGGAGAGAAAAACTGTTTTTT
TRBV4-3	TRBJ1-2	TRBD1	NA	CASSQEPTGGEGYTF	TGCGCCAGCAGCCAAGAGCCGACAGGGGGTGAAGGCTACACCTTC
TRBV29-1	TRBJ1-2	NA	NA	CSVEQGNYGYTF	TGCAGCGTTGAACAGGGTAACTATGGCTACACCTTC
TRBV7-2	TRBJ2-1	NA	few	CASSNRGSGYEQFF	TGTGCCAGCAGCAACCGAGGGTCGGGATATGAGCAGTTCTTC
TRBV28	TRBJ1-4	TRBD1	NA	CASSSQGHNEKLFF	TGTGCCAGCAGTTCACAGGGGCATAATGAAAAACTGTTTTTT
TRBV2	TRBJ2-2	TRBD2	few	CASSEARLASGELFF	TGTGCCAGCAGTGAAGCGCGACTAGCATCCGGGGAGCTGTTTTTT
TRBV9	TRBJ2-7	TRBD2	NA	CASSASGRGPTYEQYF	TGTGCCAGCAGCGCGAGCGGGAGGGGCCCCACCTACGAGCAGTACTTC
TRBV27	TRBJ2-3	NA	NA	CASSPGGLPSGQYF	TGTGCCAGCAGTCCAGGGGGCCTACCTAGCGGGCAGTATTTT
TRBV2	TRBJ2-1	NA	NA	CASRFDGGVGYNEQFF	TGTGCCAGCAGATTCGATGGAGGGGTGGGGTACAATGAGCAGTTCTTC
TRBV5-1	TRBJ2-1	TRBD2	NA	CASTGREGYYNEQFF	TGCGCCAGCACCGGTCGGGAGGGATACTACAATGAGCAGTTCTTC